This T cell receptor beta chain was observed in a study of beta chain features in type 1 diabetes. Study-wide findings and caveats: When VDJ junctions were examined, type 1 diabetes patients showed fewer insertions and more deletions. People with Type 1 diabetes carried modestly yet significantly shorter TCRB CDR3s in all four CD4+ subsets.

Of the isolated RNA, all was reverse transcribed, and so the sequenced material was expressed TCRB transcripts. This table comes from immunoSEQ multiplex PCR, and its TCRdb copy is limited to in-frame clones, with some not included. The sample carries 600,000 to 700,000 clones, around 12% recorded once. This CDR3 comprises 16 residues. V was clipped by 0 bases and J by 0 bases, with 9 bases between them. Germline values: CDR1 SGHNT, CDR2 YYREEE (reference sequence). Notes on this clone: Its cognate antigen is unknown.

Sequences were obtained from naive CD4+ T cells from blood. The source of this sequence is a man aged 25-40 years with type 1 diabetes. The chain recombines TRBV5-4 with TRBJ2-2, with D uncertain. The CDR3 nucleotides read TGTGCCAGCAGCTTGGATATCAGCCCGAACACCGGGGAGCTGTTTTTT. Protein sequence: CASSLDISPNTGELFF.